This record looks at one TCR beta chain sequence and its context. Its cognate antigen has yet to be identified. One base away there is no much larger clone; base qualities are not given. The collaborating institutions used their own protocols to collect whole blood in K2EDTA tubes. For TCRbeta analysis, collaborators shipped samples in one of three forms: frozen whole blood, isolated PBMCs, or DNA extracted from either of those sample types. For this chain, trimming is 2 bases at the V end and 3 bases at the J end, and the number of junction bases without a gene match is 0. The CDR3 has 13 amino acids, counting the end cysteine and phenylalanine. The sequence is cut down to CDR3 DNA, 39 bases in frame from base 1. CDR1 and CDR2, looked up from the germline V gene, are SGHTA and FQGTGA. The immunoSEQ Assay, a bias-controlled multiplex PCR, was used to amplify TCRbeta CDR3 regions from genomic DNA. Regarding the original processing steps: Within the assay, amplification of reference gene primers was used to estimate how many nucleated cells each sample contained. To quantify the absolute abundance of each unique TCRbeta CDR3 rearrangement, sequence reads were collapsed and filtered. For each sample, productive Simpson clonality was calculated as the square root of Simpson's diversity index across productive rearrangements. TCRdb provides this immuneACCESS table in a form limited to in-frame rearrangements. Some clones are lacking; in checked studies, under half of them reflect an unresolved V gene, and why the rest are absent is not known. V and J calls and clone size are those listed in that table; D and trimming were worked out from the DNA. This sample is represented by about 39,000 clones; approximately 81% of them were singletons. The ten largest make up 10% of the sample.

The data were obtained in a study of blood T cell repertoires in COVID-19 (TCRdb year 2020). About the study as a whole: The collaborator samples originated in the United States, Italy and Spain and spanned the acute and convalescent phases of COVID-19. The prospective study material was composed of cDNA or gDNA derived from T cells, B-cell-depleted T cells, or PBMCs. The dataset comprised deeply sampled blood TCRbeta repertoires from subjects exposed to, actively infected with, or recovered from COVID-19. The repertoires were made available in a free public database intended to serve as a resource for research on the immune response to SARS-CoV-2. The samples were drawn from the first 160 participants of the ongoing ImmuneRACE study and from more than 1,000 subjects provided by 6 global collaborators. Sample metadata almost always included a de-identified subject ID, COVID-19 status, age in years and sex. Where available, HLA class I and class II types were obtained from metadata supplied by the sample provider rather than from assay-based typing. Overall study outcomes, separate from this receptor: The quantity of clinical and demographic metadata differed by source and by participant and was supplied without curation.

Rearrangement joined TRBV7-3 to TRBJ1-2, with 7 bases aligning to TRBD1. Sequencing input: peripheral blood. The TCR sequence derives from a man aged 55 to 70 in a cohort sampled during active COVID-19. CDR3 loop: CASSLGQDYGYTF. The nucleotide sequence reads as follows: TGTGCCAGCAGCTTAGGACAGGACTATGGCTACACCTTC.